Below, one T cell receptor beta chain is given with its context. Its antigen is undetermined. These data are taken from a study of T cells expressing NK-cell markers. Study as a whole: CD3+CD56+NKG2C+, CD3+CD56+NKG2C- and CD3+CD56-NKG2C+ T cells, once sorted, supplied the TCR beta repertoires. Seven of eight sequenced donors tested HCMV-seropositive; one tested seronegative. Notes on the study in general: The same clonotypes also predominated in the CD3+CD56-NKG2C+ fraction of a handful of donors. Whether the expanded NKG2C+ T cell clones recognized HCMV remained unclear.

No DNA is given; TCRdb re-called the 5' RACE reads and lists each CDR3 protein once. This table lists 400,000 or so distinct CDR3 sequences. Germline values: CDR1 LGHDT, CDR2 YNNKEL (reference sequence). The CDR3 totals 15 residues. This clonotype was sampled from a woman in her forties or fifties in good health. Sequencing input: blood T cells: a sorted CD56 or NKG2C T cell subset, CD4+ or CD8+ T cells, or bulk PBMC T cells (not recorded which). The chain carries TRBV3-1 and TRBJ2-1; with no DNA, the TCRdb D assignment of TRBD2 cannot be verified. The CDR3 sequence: CASSPLSGVYNEQFF.